This TCR beta chain was found in a study of blood T cell repertoires in COVID-19. The J segment lost 0 bases and the V segment lost 4 bases, leaving 11 bases of the junction unmatched. Germline V gives CDR1 MDHEN, CDR2 SYDVKM. The CDR3 runs to 18 residues. This clone was detected only once. Here immunoSEQ multiplex PCR was the method, and the copy in TCRdb shows in-frame clones only, minus some. The profile covers approximately 150,000 clones, with 85% to 90% appearing a single time and 13% taken by the ten largest. The source is a man in his late teens or twenties with COVID-19, enrolled during active disease. The J gene is TRBJ2-4, the V gene TRBV28; 8 nucleotides align to TRBD2. Sequencing was performed on peripheral blood. The CDR3 DNA follows: TGTGCCAGCAGTTCCCCGGGGGGGGCCCATCTAGCCAAAAACATTCAGTACTTC. It encodes CASSSPGGAHLAKNIQYF.